This T cell receptor (beta chain) is from a study of T cell repertoires in cytomegalovirus infection. In the study overall: As its CMV epitopes, the study selected recently identified HLA-C-restricted and well-studied HLA-B-restricted targets. An indication of both CMV infection and matching HLA type came from public TCR beta signatures. Findings of the study overall: HLA-C-restricted CMV clonotypes gave the most frequent clonotype in two of eight donors. Pooled public TCR beta family frequency picked out CMV carriers with the relevant HLA.

From the reads, TCRdb called clonotypes with MiXCR, one entry per CDR3 protein. The table has a few hundred thousand distinct CDR3 sequences, just under 35% seen once. Note on this clonotype: Its specificity is not known.

The source material was cultured PBMCs, sampled from culture after CMV antigen stimulation. The TCR was taken from a human donor in good health (CMV status not recorded). Some clones in this sample may be carry-over from other donors' samples.

The CDR3 here is CASSLGVARNYGYTF. The CDR3 DNA sequence: TGTGCCAGCAGCTTAGGGGTAGCCAGGAACTATGGCTACACCTTC. This chain connects TRBV7-2 to TRBJ1-2; D is unresolved. This CDR3 has 15 residues. The germline V and J ends were trimmed by 1 base and 2 bases, with 11 bases remaining between them. The germline V gene has CDR1 SGHTA and CDR2 FQGNSA.